This T cell receptor (beta chain) was captured by sequencing in a study of early stage breast cancer tumors. Study-level background: Invasive lobular carcinomas made up about 30% of the 12 ER+/PR+/HER2- tumors.

Comment on this clone: Its antigen is not identified.

V lost 0 bases, J lost 1 base, and 6 bases lay in between. Per germline, CDR1 SGHTA and CDR2 FQGNSA. This CDR3 has 14 residues. Whole-study findings and limits: Comparing each tissue with blood distinguished tumor from normal in 14 of 16 patients.

Blood replicates held 0.5 ug DNA, tumor or normal breast approximately 1.5 ug, two each. Here immunoSEQ multiplex PCR was the method, and the copy in TCRdb shows in-frame clones only, minus some. The top ten clones hold 9.5% to 10% of a sample with about 25,000 clones, around 70% of them seen once. Specimen: breast tumor tissue. This sequence was found in a person aged 55 to 69 with breast cancer. This sequence joins TRBV7-2 and TRBJ1-1; D gene unclear. The CDR3 protein is CASSLAAGNTEAFF. DNA of the CDR3: TGTGCCAGCAGCTTAGCCGCAGGGAACACTGAAGCTTTCTTT.